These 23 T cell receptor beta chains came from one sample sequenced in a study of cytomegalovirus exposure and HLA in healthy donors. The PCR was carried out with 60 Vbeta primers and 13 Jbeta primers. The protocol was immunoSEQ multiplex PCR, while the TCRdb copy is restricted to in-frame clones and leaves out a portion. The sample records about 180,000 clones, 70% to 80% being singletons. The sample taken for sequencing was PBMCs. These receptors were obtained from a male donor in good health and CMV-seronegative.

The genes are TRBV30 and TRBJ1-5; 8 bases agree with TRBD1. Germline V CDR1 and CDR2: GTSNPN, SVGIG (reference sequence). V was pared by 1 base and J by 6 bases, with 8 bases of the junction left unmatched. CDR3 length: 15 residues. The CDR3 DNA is TGTGCCTGGAGTGCTCTGGACAGGGTCGCTCAGCCCCAGCATTTT. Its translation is CAWSALDRVAQPQHF.

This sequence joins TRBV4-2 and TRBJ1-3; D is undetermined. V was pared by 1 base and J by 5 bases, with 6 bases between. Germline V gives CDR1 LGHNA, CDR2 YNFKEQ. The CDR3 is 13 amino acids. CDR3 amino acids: CASSQVTRNTIYF. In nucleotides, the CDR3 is TGTGCCAGCAGCCAAGTTACACGAAACACCATATATTTT.

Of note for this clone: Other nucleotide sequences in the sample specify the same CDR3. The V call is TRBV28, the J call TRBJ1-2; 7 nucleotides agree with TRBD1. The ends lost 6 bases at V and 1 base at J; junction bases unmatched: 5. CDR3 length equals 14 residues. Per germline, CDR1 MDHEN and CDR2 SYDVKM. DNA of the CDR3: TGTGCCAGCAGAAACAGGGGCAGTAACTATGGCTACACCTTC. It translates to CASRNRGSNYGYTF.

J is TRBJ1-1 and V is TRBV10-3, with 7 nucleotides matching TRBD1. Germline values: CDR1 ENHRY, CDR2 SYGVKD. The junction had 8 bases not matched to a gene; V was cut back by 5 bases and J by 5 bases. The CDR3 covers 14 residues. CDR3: CAISLTGLPTEAFF. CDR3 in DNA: TGTGCCATCAGTCTGACAGGGCTGCCTACTGAAGCTTTCTTT.

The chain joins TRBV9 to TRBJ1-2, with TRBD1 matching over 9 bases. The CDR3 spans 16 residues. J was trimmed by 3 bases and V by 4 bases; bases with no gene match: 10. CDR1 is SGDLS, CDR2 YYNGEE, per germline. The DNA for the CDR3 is TGTGCCAGCAGCTCGGCCGGGACAGGGAACTACTATGGCTACACCTTC. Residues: CASSSAGTGNYYGYTF.

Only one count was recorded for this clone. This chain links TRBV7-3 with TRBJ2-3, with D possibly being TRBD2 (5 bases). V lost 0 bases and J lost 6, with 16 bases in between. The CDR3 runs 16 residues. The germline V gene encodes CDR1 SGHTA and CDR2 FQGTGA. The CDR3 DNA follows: TGTGCCAGCAGCTTAACGTCAGTCGAGGGTGCCGATACGCAGTATTTT. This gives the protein CASSLTSVEGADTQYF.

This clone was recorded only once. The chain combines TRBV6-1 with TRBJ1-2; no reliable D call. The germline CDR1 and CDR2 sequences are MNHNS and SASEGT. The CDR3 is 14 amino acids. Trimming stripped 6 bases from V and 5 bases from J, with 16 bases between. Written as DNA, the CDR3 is TGTGCCAGCAGGGCCGGGAGTGCTTTATATGGCTACACCTTC. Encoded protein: CASRAGSALYGYTF.

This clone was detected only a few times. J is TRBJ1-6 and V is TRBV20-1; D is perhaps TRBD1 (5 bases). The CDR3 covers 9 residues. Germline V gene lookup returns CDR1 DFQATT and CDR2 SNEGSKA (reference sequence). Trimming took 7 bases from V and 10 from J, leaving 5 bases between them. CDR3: CSGGSPLHF. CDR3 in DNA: TGCAGTGGGGGCTCACCCCTCCACTTT.

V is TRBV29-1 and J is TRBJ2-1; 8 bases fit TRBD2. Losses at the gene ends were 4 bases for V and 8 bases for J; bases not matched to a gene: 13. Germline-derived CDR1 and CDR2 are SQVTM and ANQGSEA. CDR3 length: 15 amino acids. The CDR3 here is CSVARWAGGGDEQFF. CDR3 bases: TGCAGCGTTGCCAGATGGGCGGGAGGAGGCGATGAGCAGTTCTTC.

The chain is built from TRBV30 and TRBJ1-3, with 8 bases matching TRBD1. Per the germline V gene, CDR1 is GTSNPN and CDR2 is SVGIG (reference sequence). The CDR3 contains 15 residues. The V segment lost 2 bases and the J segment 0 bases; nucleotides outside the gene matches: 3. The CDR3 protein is CAWSTGTGSGNTIYF. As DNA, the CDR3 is TGTGCCTGGAGTACGGGGACAGGCTCTGGAAACACCATATATTTT.

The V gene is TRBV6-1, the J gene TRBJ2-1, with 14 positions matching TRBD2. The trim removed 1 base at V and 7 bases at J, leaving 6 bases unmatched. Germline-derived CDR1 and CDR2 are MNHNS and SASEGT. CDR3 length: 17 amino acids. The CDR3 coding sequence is TGTGCCAGCAGTGAAGTGGCAGGACTAGCGGGAGGAAATGAGCAGTTCTTC. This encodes CASSEVAGLAGGNEQFF.

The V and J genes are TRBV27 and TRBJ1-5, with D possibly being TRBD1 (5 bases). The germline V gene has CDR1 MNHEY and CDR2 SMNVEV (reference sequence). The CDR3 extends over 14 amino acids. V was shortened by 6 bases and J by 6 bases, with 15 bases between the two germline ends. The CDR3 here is CASRAGRVVQPQHF. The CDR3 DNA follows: TGTGCCAGCAGGGCAGGGAGGGTGGTTCAGCCCCAGCATTTT.

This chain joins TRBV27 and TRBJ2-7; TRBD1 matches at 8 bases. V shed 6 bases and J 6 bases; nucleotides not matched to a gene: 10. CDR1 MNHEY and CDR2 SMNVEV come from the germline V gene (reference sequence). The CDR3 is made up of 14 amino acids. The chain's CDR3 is CASRPGQGFGEQYF. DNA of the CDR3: TGTGCCAGCAGGCCCGGACAGGGTTTTGGCGAGCAGTACTTC.

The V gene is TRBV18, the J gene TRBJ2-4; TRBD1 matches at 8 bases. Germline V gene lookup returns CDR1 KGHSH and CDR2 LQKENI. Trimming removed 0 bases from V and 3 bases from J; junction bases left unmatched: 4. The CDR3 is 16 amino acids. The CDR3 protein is CASSPPAGGVKNIQYF. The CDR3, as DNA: TGTGCCAGCTCACCACCCGCAGGGGGCGTCAAAAACATTCAGTACTTC.

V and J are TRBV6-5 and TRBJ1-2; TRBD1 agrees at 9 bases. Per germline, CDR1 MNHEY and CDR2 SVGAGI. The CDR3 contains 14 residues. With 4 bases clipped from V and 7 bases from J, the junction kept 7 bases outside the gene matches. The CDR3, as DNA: TGTGCCAGCAGTTGGGCGGACAGGGGATTTGGCTACACCTTC. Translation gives CASSWADRGFGYTF.

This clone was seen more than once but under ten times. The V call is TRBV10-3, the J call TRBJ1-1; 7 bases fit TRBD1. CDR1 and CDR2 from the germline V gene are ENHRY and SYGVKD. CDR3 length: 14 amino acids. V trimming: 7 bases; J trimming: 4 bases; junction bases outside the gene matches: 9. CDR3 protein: CAIKYDRESTEAFF. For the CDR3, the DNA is TGTGCCATCAAATACGACAGGGAATCCACTGAAGCTTTCTTT.

This CDR3 is CASGDYNEQFF. For the CDR3, the DNA is TGTGCCTCGGGGGATTACAATGAGCAGTTCTTC. The chain is built from TRBV6-5 and TRBJ2-1, with D possibly matching TRBD2 (6 bases). Germline lookup yields CDR1 MNHEY and CDR2 SVGAGI. The germline V and J ends were trimmed by 11 bases and 4 bases, with 9 bases remaining between them. The CDR3 totals 11 residues.

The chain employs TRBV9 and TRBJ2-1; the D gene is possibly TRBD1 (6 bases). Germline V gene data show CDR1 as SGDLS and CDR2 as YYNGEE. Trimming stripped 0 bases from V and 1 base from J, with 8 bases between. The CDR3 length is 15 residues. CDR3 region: CASSVEGVSYNEQFF. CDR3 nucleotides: TGTGCCAGCAGCGTAGAGGGGGTGTCCTACAATGAGCAGTTCTTC.

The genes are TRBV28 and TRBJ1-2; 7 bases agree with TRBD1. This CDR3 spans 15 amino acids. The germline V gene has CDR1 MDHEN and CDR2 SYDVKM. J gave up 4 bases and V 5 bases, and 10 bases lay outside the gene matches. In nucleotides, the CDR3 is TGTGCCAGCAGTCCCTCCACAGGGGACGGCTATGGCTACACCTTC. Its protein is CASSPSTGDGYGYTF.

In DNA form, the CDR3 reads TGCGCCAGCAGCCAAGAATCGGGGACAGTCTCTGGAAACACCATATATTTT. Protein: CASSQESGTVSGNTIYF. The chain has TRBV4-1 and TRBJ1-3; 7 bases are shared with TRBD1. Germline V gene sequence: CDR1 MGHRA, CDR2 YSYEKL. Unmatched junction bases numbered 5, after V lost 0 bases and J lost 0 bases. This CDR3 spans 17 amino acids.

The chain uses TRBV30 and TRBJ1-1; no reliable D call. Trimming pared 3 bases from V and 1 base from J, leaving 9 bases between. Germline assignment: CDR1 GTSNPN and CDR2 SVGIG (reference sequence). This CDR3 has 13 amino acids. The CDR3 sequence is CAWRGSRNTEAFF. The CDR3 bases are TGTGCCTGGAGGGGCAGTAGGAACACTGAAGCTTTCTTT.

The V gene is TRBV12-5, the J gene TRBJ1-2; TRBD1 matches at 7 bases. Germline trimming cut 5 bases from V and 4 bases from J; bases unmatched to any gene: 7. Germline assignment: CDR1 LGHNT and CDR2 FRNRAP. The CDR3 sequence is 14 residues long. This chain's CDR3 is CASGTGAPSYGYTF. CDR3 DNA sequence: TGTGCTAGTGGTACAGGGGCGCCGTCCTATGGCTACACCTTC.

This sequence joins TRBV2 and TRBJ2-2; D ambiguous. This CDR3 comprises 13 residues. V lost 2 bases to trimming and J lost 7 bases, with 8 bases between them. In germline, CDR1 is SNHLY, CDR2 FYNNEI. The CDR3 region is CASSERGNGELFF. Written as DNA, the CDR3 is TGTGCCAGCAGTGAAAGAGGAAACGGGGAGCTGTTTTTT.